The 6 T cell receptor beta chains listed next were all sequenced from one sample in a study of technical replicates of blood from a few donors. Method: immunoSEQ multiplex PCR; TCRdb's copy keeps in-frame clones and lacks some. The profile shows 60,000 or so clones, around nine tenths of them singletons. Sample: PBMCs. The receptor set was obtained from a human donor in good health. Some clones in this sample may be carry-over from other donors' samples.

The sample holds a few counts of this clone. The chain carries TRBV7-9 and TRBJ2-2; possible D gene TRBD2, 6 bases. CDR3 length: 15 residues. V gave up 4 bases and J gave up 1 base, with 10 bases separating them. Per the germline V gene, CDR1 is SEHNR and CDR2 is FQNEAQ (reference sequence). The CDR3 nucleotides read TGTGCCAGCAGCTCTACTAGCCGGAACACCGGGGAGCTGTTTTTT. Residues: CASSSTSRNTGELFF. Full variable domain (missing parts from reference TRBV7-9 and TRBJ2-2): DTGVSQNPRHKITKRGQNVTFRCDPISEHNRLYWYRQTLGQGPEFLTYFQNEAQLEKSRLLSDRFSAERPKGSFSTLEIQRTEQGDSAMYLCASSSTSRNTGELFFGEGSRLTVL.

The chain links TRBV7-9 to TRBJ2-7; D might be TRBD1 (6 bases). CDR3 length: 13 residues. Trimming took off 5 bases at V and 1 base at J, with 9 bases between the two ends. Germline CDR1 SEHNR, CDR2 FQNEAQ (reference sequence). The CDR3 nucleotides read TGTGCCAGCAGCGGGGGCAGGTCCTACGAGCAGTACTTC. Amino acids: CASSGGRSYEQYF.

This chain connects TRBV18 to TRBJ2-1, with 8 nucleotides matching TRBD2. This CDR3 is built from 15 residues. From germline, CDR1 is KGHSH and CDR2 LQKENI. Trimming cost V 6 bases and J 3 bases; bases outside gene matches: 7. The CDR3 sequence is CASSLGLDFYNEQFF. CDR3 nucleotide sequence: TGTGCCAGCTCCCTGGGACTAGATTTCTACAATGAGCAGTTCTTC.

The CDR3 sequence: CASSVVSDTQYF. The CDR3 nucleotides are TGTGCCAGCAGCGTAGTTTCGGATACGCAGTATTTT. This chain links TRBV9 with TRBJ2-3; D uncertain. V lost 0 bases to trimming and J lost 6 bases, with 5 bases between them. Germline V CDR1 and CDR2: SGDLS, YYNGEE. The CDR3 contains 12 residues.

The chain carries TRBV10-3 and TRBJ2-2; TRBD1 aligns across 10 bases. CDR3 size: 16 residues. V was clipped by 1 base and J by 6 bases; unmatched bases: 5. CDR1 and CDR2 from the germline V gene are ENHRY and SYGVKD. The CDR3 DNA reads as TGTGCCATCAGTGAGTTAGGGACAGGGGCGGCCGGGGAGCTGTTTTTT. Its translation: CAISELGTGAAGELFF.

This rearrangement joins TRBV4-3 to TRBJ2-7; TRBD2 agrees at 11 bases. The junction had 6 bases not matched to a gene; V was cut back by 1 base and J by 1 base. Germline CDR1 LGHNA, CDR2 YSLEER. CDR3 length equals 17 residues. CDR3 sequence: CASSQVLAGDESYEQYF. As DNA, the CDR3 is TGCGCCAGCAGCCAAGTACTAGCGGGAGACGAATCCTACGAGCAGTACTTC.